One T cell receptor (beta chain) is described in this entry. Its antigen is as yet unknown. Between the trimmed V and J ends, which lost 7 bases and 6 bases, there was a span of 19 bases. Per germline, CDR1 MNHNS and CDR2 SASEGT. The CDR3 consists of 14 residues. Splitting of CD4+ cells produced CD45RA+ naive and CD45RA-negative memory subsets. These data belong to a study of shared clonotypes between healthy human individuals. Whole-study context: CD4 naive and memory got three plates each, CD8 naive two, CD8 memory one. Study findings and constraints: Some naive CD4 clonotypes, roughly 4.8%, turned up in common across several donors. Among non-shared clonotypes, generation probabilities were lower than among those shared by all four donors.

Libraries were prepared by immunoSEQ multiplex PCR; TCRdb keeps only in-frame clonotypes and omits some of them. Of 2 million to 2.5 million clones listed, more than 80% are singletons. Sequencing input: naive CD4+ T cells from PBMCs. Regarding subset: CD45RA+ positively selected. This TCR came from a man aged 18 to 30 in good health. Some clones in this sample may be carry-over from other donors' samples. This chain connects TRBV6-1 to TRBJ2-7; D might be TRBD2 (5 bases). The CDR3 reads CASIVTGSSGEQYF. The CDR3 region has the DNA TGTGCCAGCATCGTAACGGGGTCCTCGGGCGAGCAGTACTTC.